This T cell receptor beta chain was profiled in a study of human T cells and chemical hapten exposure. Using its own MiXCR run on the RACE reads, TCRdb lists one record per CDR3 protein. The data contain a few hundred thousand distinct CDR3 sequences, about 6% of them singletons. The time point here: patch test 2, 6 weeks after DPC sensitization. As to treatment: therapeutic diphenylcyclopropenone sensitization with weekly scalp DPC. Germline V CDR1 and CDR2: MNHNY, SVGAGI (reference sequence). The CDR3 spans 17 residues. V lost 2 bases to trimming and J lost 5 bases, with 21 bases between them. The chain employs TRBV6-6 and TRBJ1-2; possible D gene TRBD1, 6 bases. The sample here was whole blood, taken in connection with sensitization to the hapten diphenylcyclopropenone (DPC). The sequence derives from a woman in her late teens or twenties with alopecia areata. Some clones in this sample may be carry-over from other donors' samples. Here the CDR3 reads CASSYDTGSSALYGYTF. CDR3 nucleotides: TGTGCCAGCAGTTACGACACAGGGTCTAGCGCGTTATATGGCTACACCTTC.